This TCR beta chain was captured by sequencing in a study of T cells in Graves' hyperthyroidism and ophthalmopathy. Of note for this clonotype: The antigen is unknown.

Findings of the study overall: The blood repertoire included most of the expanded thyroid clonotypes above 0.001. Ophthalmopathy onset followed model prediction by a median roughly six months.

Regions amplified from RNA transcripts were the TCR beta CDR3 regions. With the HTBI primer set, the TCR CDR3 went through a first round of RT-PCR. TCRdb re-called the multiplex PCR reads with MiXCR, one entry per CDR3 protein. The sample yields approximately 100,000 distinct CDR3 sequences, approximately 42% seen once. Germline loops: CDR1 MNHEY, CDR2 SMNVEV (reference sequence). The CDR3 is 13 residues long. An absence of ophthalmopathy progression within 18 months meant stable Graves' hyperthyroidism. Subjects aged 18 to 65 presented with newly diagnosed hyperthyroidism of less than 2 months' duration.

This chain joins TRBV27 and TRBJ1-2; possibly TRBD1 for D (6 bases). This clonotype was obtained from a woman in her 30s with Graves' hyperthyroidism. The sequenced sample consisted of peripheral blood or thyroid tissue (not recorded which). CDR3 sequence (DNA): TGTGACTTCTCAGGGGTGGCTAACTATGGCTACACCTTC. Residues: CDFSGVANYGYTF.